These 23 T cell receptor beta chains were sequenced from one sample in a study of early T cells in non-severe SARS-CoV-2 infection. TCRdb reprocessed the 5' RACE reads with MiXCR, giving one entry per CDR3 protein. The sample consists of around 64,000 distinct CDR3 sequences, approximately 10% of them appearing once. The material was whole blood, obtained at baseline. The receptors here all came from an adult who was a healthcare worker with PCR-confirmed SARS-CoV-2 infection or an uninfected control (not recorded which).

In this sample, this clonotype turned up a few times. This chain joins TRBV10-3 and TRBJ2-6; D is possibly TRBD1 (6 bases). The CDR3 has 14 residues. Trimming took 6 bases from V and 0 from J, leaving 6 bases between them. CDR1 is ENHRY and CDR2 is SYGVKD in the germline V gene. DNA for the CDR3: TGTGCCATCAGACAGGGCTCTGGGGCCAACGTCCTGACTTTC. This sequence encodes CAIRQGSGANVLTF.

Points on this clonotype: A much larger clone is a single base away; this may be a read error. The chain recombines TRBV15 with TRBJ2-7; 8 nucleotides match TRBD1. The CDR3 loop spans 15 amino acids. Germline V gene lookup returns CDR1 LNHNV and CDR2 YYDKDF (reference sequence). CDR3 coding DNA: TGTGTCACCAGCATCTCAGGGGGCGCGAGTTACGAGCAGTACTTC. Protein product: CVTSISGGASYEQYF.

In its sample, this clonotype was seen many times. J is TRBJ2-5 and V is TRBV24-1; 12 bases are a match to TRBD1. There are 15 residues in the CDR3. Germline CDR1 KGHDR, CDR2 SFDVKD. Losses at the gene ends were 3 bases for V and 5 bases for J; bases not matched to a gene: 3. This CDR3 reads CATSDAGTGGETQYF. The CDR3, as DNA: TGTGCCACCAGTGATGCCGGGACAGGGGGCGAGACCCAGTACTTC.

The genes are TRBV2 and TRBJ1-2; D remains unclear. The germline V gene has CDR1 SNHLY and CDR2 FYNNEI. This CDR3 is built from 11 residues. V was clipped by 4 bases and J by 4 bases, with 4 bases between them. The CDR3 region has the DNA TGTGCCAGCAGTGCCGGCTATGGCTACACCTTC. This encodes CASSAGYGYTF. Complete variable domain (other parts from reference TRBV2 and TRBJ1-2): EPEVTQTPSHQVTQMGQEVILRCVPISNHLYFYWYRQILGQKVEFLVSFYNNEISEKSEIFDDQFSVERPDGSNFTLKIRSTKLEDSAMYFCASSAGYGYTFGSGTRLTVV.

This clonotype was seen repeatedly, ten times or more. The rearrangement uses TRBV20-1 and TRBJ2-5; TRBD1 agrees at 7 bases. CDR1 is DFQATT, CDR2 SNEGSKA, per germline (reference sequence). CDR3 size: 13 residues. The junction had 4 bases not matched to a gene; V was cut back by 4 bases and J by 2 bases. In nucleotides, the CDR3 is TGCAGTGCTAACCGGGACAGACAAGAGACCCAGTACTTC. Translating it yields CSANRDRQETQYF.

This clonotype came up many times. V is TRBV3-1 and J is TRBJ2-1, with D possibly called TRBD1 or TRBD2 (6 bases each). Germline V gives CDR1 LGHDT, CDR2 YNNKEL (reference sequence). With 1 base removed from V and 4 bases from J, the gap between germline ends came to 11 bases. There are 15 residues in the CDR3. The CDR3 spells CASSQATGTYNEQFF. The CDR3 region has the DNA TGTGCCAGCAGCCAAGCCACAGGGACTTACAATGAGCAGTTCTTC.

The V and J genes are TRBV6-6 and TRBJ2-7; no definite D call. The V gene lost 0 bases and the J gene lost 0 bases, with 9 bases spanning the gap. The germline CDR1 and CDR2 sequences are MNHNY and SVGAGI (reference sequence). This CDR3 has 15 residues. CDR3 nucleotide sequence: TGTGCCAGCAGTTACTCGGGGAAACGCTCCTACGAGCAGTACTTC. Its translation is CASSYSGKRSYEQYF.

The V gene is TRBV9, the J gene TRBJ2-1; D unresolved. This CDR3 region has 14 residues. Trimming cost V 4 bases and J 7 bases, with 15 bases left between them. Germline V gene data show CDR1 as SGDLS and CDR2 as YYNGEE. This CDR3 is CASSTHPQNNEQFF. The CDR3 coding sequence is TGTGCCAGCAGCACTCATCCACAGAATAATGAGCAGTTCTTC.

This clonotype was seen a handful of times. V and J are TRBV5-4 and TRBJ2-5; D gene unclear. CDR3 size: 15 residues. Deletions cut 0 bases from V and 3 bases from J, with 12 bases between. Germline CDR1 SGHNT, CDR2 YYREEE (reference sequence). CDR3 sequence reads: CASSLGSGREETQYF. In nucleotides, the CDR3 is TGTGCCAGCAGCTTGGGGTCCGGTAGAGAAGAGACCCAGTACTTC.

This clonotype was picked up a small number of times. This sequence joins TRBV2 and TRBJ2-5; D might be TRBD1 or TRBD2, each matching 5 bases. V gave up 7 bases and J gave up 7 bases, with 19 bases separating them. Per germline, CDR1 SNHLY and CDR2 FYNNEI. The CDR3 loop spans 14 amino acids. The CDR3 is CASTGSSPEATQYF. The DNA of the CDR3 is TGTGCCAGCACAGGGAGCAGCCCTGAGGCGACCCAGTACTTC.

This clonotype has more than one count but fewer than ten. This sequence joins TRBV4-1 and TRBJ1-2; no firm D call. V lost 4 bases to trimming and J lost 4 bases, with 16 bases between them. This CDR3 contains 15 residues. The V gene's germline CDR1 is MGHRA and CDR2 YSYEKL. DNA of the CDR3: TGCGCCAGCAGCCGCCTAAGCGGCACTACCTATGGCTACACCTTC. Encoded protein: CASSRLSGTTYGYTF.

This clonotype has only a few counts. The rearrangement joins TRBV6-1 to TRBJ2-7; 10 nucleotides match TRBD1. The CDR3 is 14 amino acids. J gave up 4 bases and V 5 bases, and 5 bases lay outside the gene matches. Germline lookup yields CDR1 MNHNS and CDR2 SASEGT. The CDR3 reads CASSTRTGGYEQYF. CDR3 nucleotide sequence: TGTGCCAGCAGTACCCGGACAGGGGGGTACGAGCAGTACTTC.

The DNA of the CDR3 is TGTGCCAGCAGCGTTGTTGGACGCCACGGGGAGACCCAGTACTTC. Its protein is CASSVVGRHGETQYF. The chain carries TRBV9 and TRBJ2-5, with no clear D. CDR1 and CDR2 from the germline V gene are SGDLS and YYNGEE. This CDR3 region has 15 residues. The V end was cut by 2 bases, the J end by 5 bases, with 16 bases between.

This chain links TRBV19 with TRBJ1-5, with TRBD1 matching over 9 bases. V trimming: 6 bases; J trimming: 4 bases; junction bases outside the gene matches: 16. This CDR3 is built from 18 residues. The germline V gene encodes CDR1 LNHDA and CDR2 SQIVND (reference sequence). The DNA of the CDR3 is TGTGCCAGTAGCCGAAGCCCGGGACAGGGCACGGGTAATCAGCCCCAGCATTTT. It encodes CASSRSPGQGTGNQPQHF.

This clonotype was counted many times. The chain has TRBV12-3 or TRBV12-4 and TRBJ2-1; D might be TRBD2 (5 bases). Trimming pared 6 bases from V and 4 bases from J, leaving 7 bases between. The CDR3 is 12 residues long. CDR3 DNA sequence: TGTGCCAGCAGCTGGGAGTACAATGAGCAGTTCTTC. Translation: CASSWEYNEQFF.

This clonotype has more than one count but fewer than ten. V gene TRBV3-1 combines with J gene TRBJ1-6, with D maybe TRBD1 (5 bases). Germline CDR1 LGHDT, CDR2 YNNKEL (reference sequence). V was trimmed by 1 base and J by 10 bases, leaving 11 bases between them. This CDR3 is 14 amino acids long. The CDR3 here is CASSQVEGKSPLHF. The CDR3 DNA follows: TGTGCCAGCAGCCAAGTCGAGGGGAAATCACCCCTCCACTTT.

A few counts support this clonotype. The chain has TRBV12-3 or TRBV12-4 and TRBJ1-4, with D perhaps TRBD1 (5 bases). Trimming pared 3 bases from V and 7 bases from J, leaving 12 bases between. This CDR3 contains 14 residues. DNA for the CDR3: TGTGCCAGCAGTTTGGGGCAGGGAACTGAAAAACTGTTTTTT. This translates into CASSLGQGTEKLFF.

This clonotype was seen at least ten times. The chain joins TRBV6-6 to TRBJ1-6; D gene uncertain. V dropped 6 bases and J dropped 10 bases, with 10 bases sitting between them. The CDR3 loop spans 12 amino acids. The germline V gene has CDR1 MNHNY and CDR2 SVGAGI (reference sequence). CDR3 sequence: CASSHVFSPLHF. DNA for the CDR3: TGTGCCAGCAGCCACGTTTTCTCACCCCTCCACTTT.

This clonotype was recorded a few times. The chain recombines TRBV7-9 with TRBJ1-2; D is perhaps TRBD1 (6 bases). There are 15 residues in the CDR3. Germline V gene lookup returns CDR1 SEHNR and CDR2 FQNEAQ (reference sequence). The V and J ends lost 3 bases and 3 bases respectively, with 14 bases between them. The DNA of the CDR3 is TGTGCCAGCAGCTTCTCAGGGGCTGGCGACTATGGCTACACCTTC. It is translated as CASSFSGAGDYGYTF.

This clonotype came up a few times. The V and J genes are TRBV7-2 and TRBJ2-2; 12 bases fit TRBD2. In germline, CDR1 is SGHTA, CDR2 FQGNSA. Unmatched junction bases numbered 7, after V lost 3 bases and J lost 2 bases. The CDR3 contains 18 residues. CDR3 in DNA: TGTGCCAGCAGCTTGGGACTAGCGGGCCTCCCCAACACCGGGGAGCTGTTTTTT. It is translated as CASSLGLAGLPNTGELFF.

In its sample, this clonotype was seen many times. For the CDR3, the DNA is TGTGCCAGCAGCCGACAGGGAGTCTCCTACGAGCAGTACTTC. This codes for CASSRQGVSYEQYF. The gene calls are TRBV6-6 and TRBJ2-7; 7 bases fit TRBD1. The CDR3 is 14 residues long. Germline CDR1 is MNHNY and CDR2 is SVGAGI (reference sequence). The trim removed 6 bases at V and 0 bases at J, leaving 5 bases unmatched.

This clonotype was seen many times. The gene calls are TRBV6-1 and TRBJ2-7; 7 positions agree with TRBD1. CDR1 MNHNS and CDR2 SASEGT come from the germline V gene. The V gene end was trimmed by 2 bases and the J gene end by 3 bases; junction bases not matched to a gene: 4. The CDR3 loop spans 14 amino acids. DNA of the CDR3: TGTGCCAGCAGTGAAAGGGCAGGGGGCTACGAGCAGTACTTC. Residues: CASSERAGGYEQYF.

This sequence joins TRBV10-3 and TRBJ2-3, with D unclear. The CDR3 totals 13 residues. Per the germline V gene, CDR1 is ENHRY and CDR2 is SYGVKD. Deletions cut 3 bases from V and 1 base from J, with 5 bases between. The chain's CDR3 is CAISEVGTDTQYF. CDR3 sequence (DNA): TGTGCCATCAGTGAAGTGGGCACAGATACGCAGTATTTT.